This T cell receptor beta chain was recovered during a study of blood T cell repertoires in COVID-19. Overall study context: Samples came from the United States, Italy and Spain, spanning acute and convalescent COVID-19.

Those enrolled, adults aged roughly 18 to 89 years, came from 20 to 25 US areas. Researchers sorted participants into cohorts using their self-reported clinical history. Donors in Cohort 3 who had recovered were those with two negative PCRs, healthcare professional clearance, or resolution of their symptoms. Some clones are missing from TCRdb's copy, which holds only in-frame ones; the method was immunoSEQ multiplex PCR. This sample yields under 350,000 clones, of which 90% are seen a single time; roughly 2.6% belongs to the top ten. The origin of this receptor is a man in his fifties or sixties who had recovered from COVID-19. Material: PBMCs or T cells enriched from blood (not recorded which).

Here the CDR3 reads CASSIEVQGLGSPLHF. The DNA for the CDR3 is TGTGCCAGTAGTATAGAAGTCCAGGGCCTAGGTTCACCCCTCCACTTT. The rearrangement links TRBV19 to TRBJ1-6; TRBD1 is a possible D gene (5 bases). The CDR3 consists of 16 residues. Trimming took 0 bases from V and 9 from J, leaving 15 bases between them. Germline CDR1 and CDR2: LNHDA and SQIVND (reference sequence).